This record looks at one T cell receptor (beta chain) sequence and its context. Its antigen is still unknown. The sample originates from a study of vaccination effects on CD4 cells after COVID-19. Points from the study as a whole: There were few convalescent patients in the study and no early post-infection timepoints.

ViraFEST expansion of antigen-specific CD4+ T cells with viral peptide pools preceded sequencing. Subsequent to a culture period of 10 to 11 days, CD4+ T cells were isolated. Either the mRNA-1273 or the BNT162b2 vaccine was given to participants as two doses. According to the study, vaccine recipients showed no prior SARS-CoV-2 infection and negative nucleocapsid antibodies. The assay was immunoSEQ multiplex PCR, and TCRdb's table has in-frame clones only and misses some. The data hold about 46,000 clones, with about four fifths observed a single time. Germline CDR1 is MNHEY and CDR2 is SVGAGI. The CDR3 has 13 amino acids. V lost 6 bases and J lost 5, with 13 bases in between.

Sample: CD4+ T cells from PBMCs cultured with HCoV-OC43 spike peptides, taken after COVID-19 vaccination. Subset in this sample: HCoV-OC43 spike overlapping peptide pool stimulation. This sequence originates from a human donor who received a COVID-19 vaccine. This rearrangement joins TRBV6-5 to TRBJ2-5, with D tentatively TRBD1 (7 bases). CDR3 sequence (DNA): TGTGCCAGCAGCCAGACAGGGAGGGAGACCCAGTACTTC. This codes for CASSQTGRETQYF.